This TCR beta chain was identified in a study of CD8 T cells in Susac syndrome. Regarding the study as a whole: The study conceded that its TCR sequencing and HLA analysis involved relatively few individuals.

Note on this clonotype: Its specificity is not known.

Random hexamers primed reverse transcription of roughly 0.5 to 1 ug RNA. TCRdb re-analysed the immunoSEQ multiplex PCR reads in MiXCR, keeping a single row per CDR3 protein. The sample holds about 200,000 distinct CDR3 sequences, 85% to 95% seen once. CD8+ and CD4+ T cells taken from blood had their TCR beta sequenced. TEMRA cells were enriched by FACS, and CD4+ and CD8+ T cells were negatively isolated. J lost 2 bases, V lost 3 bases, and 3 bases had no gene match. Germline CDR1 reads SGHRS; CDR2 reads YFSETQ. CDR3 length equals 16 residues. Sequencing used CD4+ T cells from PBMCs. This sequence was found in a human donor in good health. The gene calls are TRBV5-1 and TRBJ2-2, with 11 bases aligning to TRBD1. CDR3 protein: CASSSRTGGNTGELFF. The CDR3, as DNA: TGCGCCAGCAGCTCAAGGACAGGGGGCAACACCGGGGAGCTGTTTTTT.